A selection of T cell receptor beta chains follows, all from one sample in a study of OX40 agonist ivuxolimab in advanced cancers. Only in-frame clones appear in the TCRdb table, and some are missing; sequencing was by immunoSEQ multiplex PCR. The sample holds 65,000 to 95,000 clones; about 90% are singletons and the top ten take approximately 9.1%. The sequencing used CD4+ or CD8+ T cells sorted from blood, collected in a trial of the OX40 agonist ivuxolimab. Receptors were obtained from an adult with an advanced solid tumor such as melanoma, head and neck, liver or kidney cancer. CDR3s include the opening cysteine and the closing phenylalanine or tryptophan. The D gene is left open where the match is weak. Only some rows state a clone size, as once, few, many or a class for expanded clones.

TGTGCCAGCTCCTTAGCGGAAGAGACCCAGTACTTC CASSLAEETQYF TRBJ2-5 . TRBV18 .
TGTGCCAGCCTGAATAGCAATCAGCCCCAGCATTTT CASLNSNQPQHF TRBJ1-5 . TRBV28 .
TGCGCCAGCAGCCACCCGGGGACAGGGGCTGGTACGCAGTATTTT CASSHPGTGAGTQYF TRBJ2-3 TRBD1 TRBV4-1 .
TGTGCCAGCTCAAGGTCGACAGGGTTCGGAGAGCCCCAGCATTTT CASSRSTGFGEPQHF TRBJ1-5 TRBD1 TRBV18 few
TGCAGCGTTGGGGGGGGAGAGACCCAGTACTTC CSVGGGETQYF TRBJ2-5 TRBD2 TRBV29-1 .
TGTGCCAGCAGCGTAGTCGGTAGCGGGGTCGGGGATACGCAGTATTTT CASSVVGSGVGDTQYF TRBJ2-3 TRBD2 TRBV9 .
TGTGCCAGCAGCTTGGGGTTCCGGAGCACAGATACGCAGTATTTT CASSLGFRSTDTQYF TRBJ2-3 . TRBV13 few
TGTGCCAGTAGTAGGACAGCCAAAAACATTCAGTACTTC CASSRTAKNIQYF TRBJ2-4 . TRBV19 once
TGTGCCAGCAGCCAAGTAGTACTAGCGGGATCCACAGATACGCAGTATTTT CASSQVVLAGSTDTQYF TRBJ2-3 TRBD2 TRBV4-2 .
TGTGCCAGCAGCTTAAACCCCCCCCCTAGCGGGTCATACAATGAGCAGTTCTTC CASSLNPPPSGSYNEQFF TRBJ2-1 TRBD2 TRBV7-3 .
TGCGCCAGCAGCTTACAGGGGCTTCGCACTGAAGCTTTCTTT CASSLQGLRTEAFF TRBJ1-1 TRBD1 TRBV5-1 .
TGTGCCAGCAGCTCGACAGGTTTTAATGAAAAACTGTTTTTT CASSSTGFNEKLFF TRBJ1-4 . TRBV7-9 .
TGCGCCAGCAGCTTTTTAACAGGGGAAAAACTGTTTTTT CASSFLTGEKLFF TRBJ1-4 . TRBV5-1 .
TGCGCCAGCAGAGGGACTATTCAGTACTTC CASRGTIQYF TRBJ2-4 . TRBV10-1 .
TGTGCCAGCAGCTTGACAGGATACGAGCAGTACTTC CASSLTGYEQYF TRBJ2-7 . TRBV11-3 .
TGTGCCAGTAGCCGGGGGACAGGGTTGACAGATACGCAGTATTTT CASSRGTGLTDTQYF TRBJ2-3 TRBD1 TRBV19 .
TGTGCCAGCAGTGAAACCTTTGAGGGGGGACACATCTACGAGCAGTACTTC CASSETFEGGHIYEQYF TRBJ2-7 . TRBV6-1 .
TGTGCCAGTAGTGGGCCGCGAGTCTCTGGAAACACCATATATTTT CASSGPRVSGNTIYF TRBJ1-3 . TRBV19 .
TGTGCCAGCAGCTTAGTCCCCGAGGGGGCAGATACGCAGTATTTT CASSLVPEGADTQYF TRBJ2-3 . TRBV11-2 .
TGTGCCAGCAGTCCTTTGGGGACCGCGGTGCGTAATGAGCAGTTCTTC CASSPLGTAVRNEQFF TRBJ2-1 . TRBV27 once
TGTGCCACGAGAGGGGGCCCGGATACGCAGTATTTT CATRGGPDTQYF TRBJ2-3 TRBD1 TRBV10-3 .
TGTGCCAGCAGTGAGATATACCCCACAGATACGCAGTATTTT CASSEIYPTDTQYF TRBJ2-3 . TRBV2 .
TGTGCCAGCAGTGTTATACCGGGACCCACTGAAGCTTTCTTT CASSVIPGPTEAFF TRBJ1-1 . TRBV2 .
TGTGCCAGCAGTTTTAGGGGTAGCAATCAGCCCCAGCATTTT CASSFRGSNQPQHF TRBJ1-5 . TRBV6-5 .
TGCGCCAGCAGCTCCTTTAGCGGGAGGGCCACAGATACGCAGTATTTT CASSSFSGRATDTQYF TRBJ2-3 TRBD2 TRBV5-1 .
TGTGCCAGCAGCCGAGGGTTGAGGGGCGGACTGTACTTC CASSRGLRGGLYF TRBJ2-7 . TRBV28 .
TGCGCCAGCAGCAATAGCGGAGAAGAGACCCAGTACTTC CASSNSGEETQYF TRBJ2-5 . TRBV5-1 .
TGCAGTCCACTAGGCAATGAGCAGTTCTTC CSPLGNEQFF TRBJ2-1 . TRBV20-1 .
TGTGCCACCAGCAGAGATCGCCTAGGACGGGGCAATCAGCCCCAGCATTTT CATSRDRLGRGNQPQHF TRBJ1-5 . TRBV15 .
TGTGCCAGCAGTGTCTCACAGGGGAACTATGGCTACACCTTC CASSVSQGNYGYTF TRBJ1-2 TRBD1 TRBV6-1 few
TGTGCCAGCAGTGAATTCGGACTAAGGAACACCGGGGAGCTGTTTTTT CASSEFGLRNTGELFF TRBJ2-2 . TRBV2 once
TGTGCCAGTAGTTACAGGGGTCTAAATTCACCCCTCCACTTT CASSYRGLNSPLHF TRBJ1-6 TRBD1 TRBV19 .
TGTGCCAGCTCACCAGTGAGCAATGAGCAGTTCTTC CASSPVSNEQFF TRBJ2-1 . TRBV18 .
TGTGCCAGCAGCTTGGACAGTAACTATGGCTACACCTTC CASSLDSNYGYTF TRBJ1-2 . TRBV7-9 .
TGTGCCAGCAGTGTCGGGGGATTTCAGTTTGGCTACACCTTC CASSVGGFQFGYTF TRBJ1-2 . TRBV9 .
TGTGCCAGCGTAGGGATCCGGGGCCGTGGGGGCTACACCTTC CASVGIRGRGGYTF TRBJ1-2 . TRBV6-6 .
TGCGCCAGCACCCCAGATCTGGGTCAGCCCCAGCATTTT CASTPDLGQPQHF TRBJ1-5 . TRBV5-1 .
TGTGCCAGCAGTTCGACAGGGGTTAAAGAAAAACTGTTTTTT CASSSTGVKEKLFF TRBJ1-4 TRBD1 TRBV28 .
TGCGCCAGCAGCTTGGATGGAGGACCCGAGCAGTACTTC CASSLDGGPEQYF TRBJ2-7 . TRBV5-1 once
TGTGCCAGCAGCTTAAGGGGGGGACAGGGAACCTACGAGCAGTACTTC CASSLRGGQGTYEQYF TRBJ2-7 TRBD1 TRBV7-3 .
TGTGCCAGCAGTACCTTTGGGTCAACTAATGAAAAACTGTTTTTT CASSTFGSTNEKLFF TRBJ1-4 . TRBV28 .
TGCGCCAGCAGTCAATTCGCGGGACCGTACGAGCAGTACTTC CASSQFAGPYEQYF TRBJ2-7 . TRBV23-1 once
TGTGCCAGCAGTGCTGGGACAGGGATTGGCTACACCTTC CASSAGTGIGYTF TRBJ1-2 TRBD1 TRBV6-1 .
TGTGCCAGCACCCTAATTAACACCGGGGAGCTGTTTTTT CASTLINTGELFF TRBJ2-2 . TRBV2 .
TGTGCCAGCAGTGAAGGGTTCCAGCCCCAGCATTTT CASSEGFQPQHF TRBJ1-5 . TRBV2 few
TGTGCCAGCAGTTTGTCTGGGGCCGGTATGCTTCAGCCCCAGCATTTT CASSLSGAGMLQPQHF TRBJ1-5 . TRBV28 .
TGTGCCAGCAGCAGAACCTTACGGAACACTGAAGCTTTCTTT CASSRTLRNTEAFF TRBJ1-1 . TRBV7-2 once